This TCR beta chain stems from a study of cytomegalovirus exposure and HLA in healthy donors. The V and J ends lost 1 base and 5 bases, in that order; junction bases with no gene match: 2. The CDR3 runs to 14 residues. Germline CDR1 is SGHTA and CDR2 is FQGTGA. Primers included in the PCR were 60 Vbeta and 13 Jbeta primers. The protocol was immunoSEQ multiplex PCR, while the TCRdb copy is restricted to in-frame clones and leaves out a portion. The table includes fewer than 200,000 clones, around 80% detected once. The chain has TRBV7-3 and TRBJ1-1, with 9 positions matching TRBD1. The sequence was collected from a girl between 2 and 10 years old in good health and CMV-seropositive. Sequenced material: PBMCs. CDR3 residues: CASSLIGTGTEAFF. CDR3 in DNA: TGTGCCAGCAGCTTAATCGGGACAGGGACTGAAGCTTTCTTT.